Listed below are T cell receptor beta chains from one sample, sequenced in a study of control samples from healthy donors and cancer patients. Sequencing was performed with immunoSEQ multiplex PCR; in TCRdb, only in-frame clones are kept and a portion is missing. The profile shows tens of thousands of clones, over 90% of them singletons. Sequencing used blood. Receptor source: a woman aged 25 to 39 in good health. The CDR3 runs from the conserved cysteine through the conserved F or W. The D gene is left open where the match is weak. Size values are once, few and many counts, or a class for expanded clones, and some rows have none.

CDR3 protein	CDR3 DNA	D gene	V gene	J gene	clone size
CASSEGTGGNQPQHF	TGCGCCAGCAGCGAGGGGACAGGGGGGAATCAGCCCCAGCATTTT	TRBD1	TRBV5-1	TRBJ1-5	-
CASTGTEETQYF	TGTGCCAGCACCGGGACAGAAGAGACCCAGTACTTC	TRBD1	TRBV3-1/TRBV3-2	TRBJ2-5	-
CASSDKTQTEINYGYTF	TGTGCCAGCAGTGACAAAACCCAAACAGAGATAAACTATGGCTACACCTTC	-	TRBV6-1	TRBJ1-2	-
CASSYAIQGPYEQYF	TGTGCCAGCAGCTACGCAATACAGGGGCCCTACGAGCAGTACTTC	TRBD1	TRBV5-5	TRBJ2-7	few
CASSQETAGGTYNEQFF	TGTGCCAGCAGCCAAGAGACAGCGGGGGGCACCTACAATGAGCAGTTCTTC	TRBD2	TRBV3-1/TRBV3-2	TRBJ2-1	-
CASSPTGADNSPLHF	TGCGCCAGCAGCCCCACAGGGGCCGATAATTCACCCCTCCACTTT	TRBD1	TRBV4-1	TRBJ1-6	-
CASSQEQGLAEKLFF	TGTGCCAGCAGCCAAGAACAGGGGCTTGCTGAAAAACTGTTTTTT	TRBD1	TRBV14	TRBJ1-4	-
CASSLRPLDEQFF	TGCGCCAGCAGCTTGAGGCCGCTCGATGAGCAGTTCTTC	-	TRBV5-1	TRBJ2-1	-
CASSPTGDGYTF	TGCGCCAGCAGTCCTACAGGGGATGGCTACACCTTC	TRBD1	TRBV5-1	TRBJ1-2	-
CASSYSRGSGQYF	TGTGCCAGCAGTTACTCGAGAGGCTCAGGGCAGTACTTC	-	TRBV6-5	TRBJ2-7	-
CASSGGAGAGDTEAFF	TGTGCCAGCAGCGGGGGAGCGGGGGCAGGTGACACTGAAGCTTTCTTT	-	TRBV9	TRBJ1-1	-
CASSPGTGGADTQYF	TGTGCCAGCAGCCCCGGGACAGGGGGTGCAGATACGCAGTATTTT	TRBD1	TRBV11-3	TRBJ2-3	-
CASSLMGGADTEAFF	TGTGCCAGCAGCTTAATGGGGGGCGCGGACACTGAAGCTTTCTTT	-	TRBV7-3	TRBJ1-1	-
CSVPKAGHTEAFF	TGCAGCGTTCCCAAGGCAGGCCACACTGAAGCTTTCTTT	-	TRBV29-1	TRBJ1-1	few
CASTPQGLDYGYTF	TGTGCCAGCACCCCCCAGGGTCTGGACTATGGCTACACCTTC	-	TRBV6-6	TRBJ1-2	-
CASSPLENTEAFF	TGTGCCAGCAGCCCTTTGGAAAACACTGAAGCTTTCTTT	-	TRBV3-1/TRBV3-2	TRBJ1-1	once
CASSLGQGAGYEQYF	TGTGCCAGCAGTTTAGGACAGGGGGCAGGTTACGAGCAGTACTTC	TRBD1	TRBV27	TRBJ2-7	-
CASSERSGGARLYGYTF	TGTGCCAGCAGTGAACGGTCAGGCGGGGCGCGTCTCTATGGCTACACCTTC	-	TRBV6-1	TRBJ1-2	-
CASSSPAGNNYGYTF	TGTGCCAGTAGCTCCCCGGCGGGGAATAACTATGGCTACACCTTC	-	TRBV19	TRBJ1-2	-
CASSLAGGVNQPQHF	TGTGCCAGCAGCTTAGCCGGGGGTGTGAATCAGCCCCAGCATTTT	-	TRBV7-9	TRBJ1-5	-
CASEQDSAGNTIYF	TGTGCCAGTGAACAGGACTCTGCTGGAAACACCATATATTTT	-	TRBV2	TRBJ1-3	once
CASSQDKGGLGNTIYF	TGCGCCAGCAGCCAAGATAAGGGCGGCCTAGGAAACACCATATATTTT	-	TRBV4-1	TRBJ1-3	-
CASSIEGTGGSQPQHF	TGTGCCAGTAGTATAGAGGGAACAGGGGGCAGTCAGCCCCAGCATTTT	TRBD1	TRBV19	TRBJ1-5	-
CAIREDPRGTPGELFF	TGTGCCATCAGAGAAGATCCCAGGGGAACACCCGGGGAGCTGTTTTTT	-	TRBV10-3	TRBJ2-2	-
CASSATGVGEQYF	TGCGCCAGCAGTGCAACGGGAGTGGGGGAGCAGTACTTC	-	TRBV10-2	TRBJ2-7	once
CASSLLAGGPGTQYF	TGTGCCAGCAGCCTCCTAGCGGGAGGGCCGGGTACGCAGTATTTT	TRBD2	TRBV6-6	TRBJ2-3	once
CAWSNGGSNYGYTF	TGTGCCTGGAGCAATGGGGGATCTAACTATGGCTACACCTTC	-	TRBV30	TRBJ1-2	-
CASSLAPGTTYNEQFF	TGTGCCAGCAGTTTGGCCCCCGGGACAACCTACAATGAGCAGTTCTTC	-	TRBV27	TRBJ2-1	-
CASSLLAGGGNEQFF	TGTGCCAGCAGCTTGTTAGCGGGGGGAGGCAATGAGCAGTTCTTC	TRBD2	TRBV5-4	TRBJ2-1	-
CASSLEKGTMNTEAFF	TGTGCCAGCAGCTTAGAAAAGGGTACTATGAACACTGAAGCTTTCTTT	-	TRBV11-2	TRBJ1-1	-
CASSPSDRFNTEAFF	TGTGCCAGCAGTCCCTCGGACAGGTTTAACACTGAAGCTTTCTTT	TRBD1	TRBV28	TRBJ1-1	medium-sized
CATGTSVDTQYF	TGTGCCACCGGGACTAGCGTAGATACGCAGTATTTT	TRBD2	TRBV10-3	TRBJ2-3	-
CASSQAGGSYTDTQYF	TGTGCCAGCAGCCAAGCGGGCGGGTCCTACACAGATACGCAGTATTTT	-	TRBV14	TRBJ2-3	-
CASSEAGAGGDQPQHF	TGTGCCAGCAGTGAAGCGGGGGCGGGAGGAGATCAGCCCCAGCATTTT	-	TRBV2	TRBJ1-5	-
CASSIPTRGLGTEAFF	TGTGCCAGTAGTATACCGACGAGGGGCTTGGGCACTGAAGCTTTCTTT	-	TRBV19	TRBJ1-1	-
CASSYGGARGYTF	TGTGCCAGCAGTTACGGAGGGGCGCGCGGCTACACCTTC	-	TRBV6-5	TRBJ1-2	-
CASRLRGQGWNSPLHF	TGTGCCAGCCGCCTCCGAGGGCAGGGGTGGAACTCACCCCTCCACTTT	-	TRBV19	TRBJ1-6	few
CASSLRRDRDSEQYF	TGTGCCAGCAGCTTAAGGCGGGACAGGGACTCCGAGCAGTACTTC	TRBD1	TRBV7-8	TRBJ2-7	once
CASSTRPSDEQYF	TGTGCCAGCAGCACTCGACCCTCCGACGAGCAGTACTTC	-	TRBV9	TRBJ2-7	-
CASSQDPTSGTYEQYF	TGTGCCAGCAGCCAAGACCCGACTAGCGGAACCTACGAGCAGTACTTC	TRBD2	TRBV4-2	TRBJ2-7	once
CASSSPTSGGDEQFF	TGTGCCAGCAGCTCACCGACTAGCGGTGGGGATGAGCAGTTCTTC	TRBD2	TRBV5-4	TRBJ2-1	-
CASSVGPYEQYF	TGTGCCAGTAGTGTCGGGCCCTACGAGCAGTACTTC	-	TRBV19	TRBJ2-7	-
CASSYRGDTEAFF	TGCGCCAGCAGCTACAGGGGGGACACTGAAGCTTTCTTT	TRBD1	TRBV5-1	TRBJ1-1	-
CASSIGGLQETQYF	TGTGCCAGTAGTATCGGCGGACTTCAAGAGACCCAGTACTTC	-	TRBV19	TRBJ2-5	-
CASSTDRDGNTIYF	TGTGCCAGCAGCACGGACAGGGATGGAAACACCATATATTTT	TRBD1	TRBV7-9	TRBJ1-3	-
CASGQGGTEKLFF	TGTGCCAGCGGACAGGGGGGTACTGAAAAACTGTTTTTT	TRBD1	TRBV12-3/TRBV12-4	TRBJ1-4	-
CASSPKPASTDTQYF	TGTGCCAGCAGCCCAAAGCCGGCTAGCACAGATACGCAGTATTTT	-	TRBV6-4	TRBJ2-3	-
CASRNGNRGTDTQYF	TGTGCCAGCAGGAATGGTAACAGGGGCACAGATACGCAGTATTTT	-	TRBV6-4	TRBJ2-3	-
CASSPTIPGELFF	TGTGCCAGCAGCCCCACTATTCCCGGGGAGCTGTTTTTT	-	TRBV11-3	TRBJ2-2	-
CASRRERGTEAFF	TGTGCCAGCAGGAGGGAAAGAGGAACTGAAGCTTTCTTT	-	TRBV6-5	TRBJ1-1	-
CASSPGTGFYEQYF	TGTGCCAGCTCACCCGGGACAGGGTTCTACGAGCAGTACTTC	TRBD1	TRBV18	TRBJ2-7	-
CASSQLGLPRLSGYTF	TGCGCCAGCAGTCAATTGGGGCTGCCCCGATTGTCGGGCTACACCTTC	-	TRBV23-1	TRBJ1-2	-
CASSLRSTNEKLFF	TGTGCCAGCAGTTTGAGGTCAACTAATGAAAAACTGTTTTTT	-	TRBV2	TRBJ1-4	-
CASSFRLAGGTSYNEQFF	TGTGCCAGCAGCTTCCGACTAGCGGGAGGGACCTCCTACAATGAGCAGTTCTTC	TRBD2	TRBV9	TRBJ2-1	-